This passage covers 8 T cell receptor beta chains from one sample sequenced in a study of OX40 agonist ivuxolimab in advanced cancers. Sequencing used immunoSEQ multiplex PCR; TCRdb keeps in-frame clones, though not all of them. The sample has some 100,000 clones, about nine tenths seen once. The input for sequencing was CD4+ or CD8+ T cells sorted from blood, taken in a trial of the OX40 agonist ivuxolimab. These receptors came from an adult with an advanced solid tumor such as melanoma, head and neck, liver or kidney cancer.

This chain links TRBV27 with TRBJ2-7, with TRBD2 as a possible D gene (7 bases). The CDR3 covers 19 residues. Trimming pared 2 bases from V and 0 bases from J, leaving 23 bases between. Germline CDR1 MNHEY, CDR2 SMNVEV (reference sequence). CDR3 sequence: CASSLNFLRGQLGSYEQYF. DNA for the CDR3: TGTGCCAGCAGTTTAAATTTTCTGCGGGGGCAGCTCGGCTCCTACGAGCAGTACTTC.

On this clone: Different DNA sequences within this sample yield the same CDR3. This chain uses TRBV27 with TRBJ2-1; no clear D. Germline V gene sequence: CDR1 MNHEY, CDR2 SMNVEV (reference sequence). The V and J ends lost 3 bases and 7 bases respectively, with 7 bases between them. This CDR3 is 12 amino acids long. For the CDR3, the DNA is TGTGCCAGCAGTTTCCTTTATAATGAGCAGTTCTTC. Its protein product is CASSFLYNEQFF.

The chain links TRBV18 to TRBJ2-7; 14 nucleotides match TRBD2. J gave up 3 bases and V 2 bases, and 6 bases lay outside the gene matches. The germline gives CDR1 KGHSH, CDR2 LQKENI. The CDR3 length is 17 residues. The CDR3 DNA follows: TGTGCCAGCTCACCATCGATCGGGACTAGCGGGAGCTACGAGCAGTACTTC. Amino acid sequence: CASSPSIGTSGSYEQYF.

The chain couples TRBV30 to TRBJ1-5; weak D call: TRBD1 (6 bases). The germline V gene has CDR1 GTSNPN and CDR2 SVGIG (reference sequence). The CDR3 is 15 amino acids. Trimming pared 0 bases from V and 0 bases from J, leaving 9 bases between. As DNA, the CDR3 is TGTGCCTGGAGTGTCGACAGGAATAGCAATCAGCCCCAGCATTTT. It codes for CAWSVDRNSNQPQHF.

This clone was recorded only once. Written as DNA, the CDR3 is TGTGCCAGCAGCTTAACGTTGGGGAGCGGGAGGGTAAGCTCCTACAATGAGCAGTTCTTC. It yields the protein CASSLTLGSGRVSSYNEQFF. The rearrangement joins TRBV7-3 to TRBJ2-1; 10 nucleotides line up with TRBD2. Germline V CDR1 and CDR2: SGHTA, FQGTGA. The CDR3 has 20 residues. V was pared by 0 bases and J by 0 bases, with 11 bases of the junction left unmatched.

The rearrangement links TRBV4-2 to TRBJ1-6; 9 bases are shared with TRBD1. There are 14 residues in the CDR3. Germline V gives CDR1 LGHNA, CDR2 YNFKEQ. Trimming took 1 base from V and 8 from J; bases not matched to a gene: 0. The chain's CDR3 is CASSQGQGDSPLHF. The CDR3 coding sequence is TGTGCCAGCAGCCAAGGACAGGGGGATTCACCCCTCCACTTT.

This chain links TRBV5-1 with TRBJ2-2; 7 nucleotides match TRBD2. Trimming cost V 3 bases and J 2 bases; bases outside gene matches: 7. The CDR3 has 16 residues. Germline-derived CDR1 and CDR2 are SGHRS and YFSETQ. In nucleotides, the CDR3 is TGCGCCAGCAGCTACCGCCGGGAGGTTAACACCGGGGAGCTGTTTTTT. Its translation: CASSYRREVNTGELFF.

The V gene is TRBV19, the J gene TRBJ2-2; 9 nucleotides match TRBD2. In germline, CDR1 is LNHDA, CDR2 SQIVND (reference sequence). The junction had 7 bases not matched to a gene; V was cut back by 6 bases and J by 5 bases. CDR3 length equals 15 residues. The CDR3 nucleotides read TGTGCCAGTAGGCGGGCGGGAGGGAGGACCGGGGAGCTGTTTTTT. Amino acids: CASRRAGGRTGELFF.